These T cell receptor beta chains were read from a single sample in a study of T cell repertoires in cytomegalovirus infection. Their antigen targets remain unknown. One entry per CDR3 protein, called by TCRdb with MiXCR from the reads. Counted here are some 110,000 distinct CDR3 sequences, approximately 30% occurring once; the ten biggest clones make up roughly 50%. Specimen: CD8+ T cells from cultured PBMCs, collected from culture after CMV antigen stimulation. The receptors derive from a human donor in good health (CMV status not recorded). Some clones in this sample may be carry-over from other donors' samples. Each CDR3 is given with its conserved first and last residue. A D gene is named only where the DNA matches it firmly. Only some rows state a clone size, as once, few, many or a class for expanded clones.

CDR3nt | CDR3aa | v_gene | abundance | j_gene | d_gene
TGTGCCAGCAGTGAAGTTAGGGGGCCAACCTACAATGAGCAGTTCTTC | CASSEVRGPTYNEQFF | TRBV2 | many | TRBJ2-1 | TRBD1
TGTGCCAGCAGCCCGTTCGAATACAATAAGCAGTTCTTC | CASSPFEYNKQFF | TRBV7-2 | - | TRBJ2-1 | -
TGTGCCAGCAGCGTCCTGGGCCGTAGCGGGGGCTCCTACAATGAGCAGTTCTTC | CASSVLGRSGGSYNEQFF | TRBV7-6 | few | TRBJ2-1 | TRBD2
TGTGCCAGCAGCTTAGTGCCCAGCATGAACACTGAAGCTTTCTTT | CASSLVPSMNTEAFF | TRBV7-2 | large | TRBJ1-1 | -
TGTGCCAGCAGTTACTCGCTAGCCGGGACGGGAGATACGCAGTATTTT | CASSYSLAGTGDTQYF | TRBV6-5 | few | TRBJ2-3 | -
TGTGCCAGCAGCCAAGGCCCCGACAGCTCCAATCAGCCCCAGCATTTT | CASSQGPDSSNQPQHF | TRBV3-1 | - | TRBJ1-5 | -
TGTGCCAGCTCACCACCATGGGGCGAGCAGTTCTTC | CASSPPWGEQFF | TRBV18 | - | TRBJ2-1 | -
TGTGCCAGCAGCTTAGGGGGAACAGGGGCAGTCGAGCAGTACTTC | CASSLGGTGAVEQYF | TRBV7-3 | few | TRBJ2-7 | TRBD1
TGTGCCACCAGCAGAGTGATTGGGGTTATGGAGACCCAGTACTTC | CATSRVIGVMETQYF | TRBV15 | - | TRBJ2-5 | -
TGTGCCACTCTGCAGGGTGACGAGCAGTACTTC | CATLQGDEQYF | TRBV6-5 | - | TRBJ2-7 | -
TGTGCCAGCAGCTTAGATATGTACACTCTGGAGGACGAAAAACTGTTTTTT | CASSLDMYTLEDEKLFF | TRBV11-2 | - | TRBJ1-4 | -
TGTGCCAGCAGCTTGACAGGACTTAATTCACCCCTCCACTTT | CASSLTGLNSPLHF | TRBV7-6 | few | TRBJ1-6 | -
TGTGCCAGCAGCGTAGATTCGGGCTACGAGCAGTACTTC | CASSVDSGYEQYF | TRBV9 | few | TRBJ2-7 | -
TGTGCCAGCAGCAGAAGCGGCGGAGAGGGATTTCGCACAGATACGCAGTATTTT | CASSRSGGEGFRTDTQYF | TRBV11-1 | - | TRBJ2-3 | -
TGCGCCAGCAGCCACTCGGGACAGGGGGACTCCGAGCAGTACTTC | CASSHSGQGDSEQYF | TRBV4-1 | - | TRBJ2-7 | TRBD1
TGTGCCACCAGTGATACGGCCACCTACGAGCAGTACTTC | CATSDTATYEQYF | TRBV24-1 | - | TRBJ2-7 | -
TGTGCCAGTAGTATTGGCAAAGGGAACACTGAAGCTTTCTTT | CASSIGKGNTEAFF | TRBV19 | - | TRBJ1-1 | -
TGTGCCAGTAGTAAGACAAGGGACAGCCGAGATCAGCCCCAGCATTTT | CASSKTRDSRDQPQHF | TRBV19 | few | TRBJ1-5 | TRBD1
TGCGCCAGCAGCCAGGAGGACCGGCTCTACAATGAGCAGTTCTTC | CASSQEDRLYNEQFF | TRBV5-1 | few | TRBJ2-1 | -
TGTGCCAGCAGCACCGGACAGTCTTATCAGCCCCAGCATTTT | CASSTGQSYQPQHF | TRBV7-8 | - | TRBJ1-5 | -
TGTGCCAGCAGCTCGCCCAGGACTGAAGCTTTCTTT | CASSSPRTEAFF | TRBV7-6 | few | TRBJ1-1 | -
TGTGCCAGCACCCCCCGGGGGGCATGGGAAGTAACTGAAGCTTTCTTT | CASTPRGAWEVTEAFF | TRBV6-1 | - | TRBJ1-1 | -
TGTGCCAGCAGCTTTCTAGCGCGGGAGCAGTACTTC | CASSFLAREQYF | TRBV5-6 | many | TRBJ2-7 | -
TGTGCCAGCGCCGGGACAGACCACCCCTACGAGCAGTACTTC | CASAGTDHPYEQYF | TRBV6-5 | - | TRBJ2-7 | TRBD1
TGTGCCAGCAGGCATTCCGCTGGGGGCAATCCAGAGACCCAGTACTTC | CASRHSAGGNPETQYF | TRBV7-9 | - | TRBJ2-5 | -
TGTGCCATCAGTGAGTCCACGGACCTCAATGAGCAGTTCTTC | CAISESTDLNEQFF | TRBV10-3 | few | TRBJ2-1 | -
TGTGCCAGCAGTTTTGGTCCGCCCTACGAGCAGTACTTC | CASSFGPPYEQYF | TRBV27 | once | TRBJ2-7 | -
TGTGCCAGCTCCCGAGAGACAGCTAACTATGGCTACACCTTC | CASSRETANYGYTF | TRBV7-2 | many | TRBJ1-2 | -
TGTGCCAGCAGCTTACCAAAAAGCGGGGGGGGGTCCTACAATGAGCAGTTCTTC | CASSLPKSGGGSYNEQFF | TRBV7-8 | - | TRBJ2-1 | TRBD2